This TCR beta chain is drawn from a study of blood T cell repertoires in COVID-19. Sequencing was performed with immunoSEQ multiplex PCR; in TCRdb, only in-frame clones are kept and a portion is missing. The table lists a few hundred thousand clones, roughly nine tenths of them singletons. V was trimmed by 2 bases and J by 5 bases, leaving 12 bases between them. The CDR3 covers 13 residues. Germline V lookup: CDR1 SQVTM, CDR2 ANQGSEA. V gene TRBV29-1 combines with J gene TRBJ2-5, with D possibly TRBD2 on 6 matching bases. The TCR comes from a woman in her forties who had recovered from COVID-19. Sample: peripheral blood. The chain's CDR3 is CSVETGDWETQYF. Here the CDR3 DNA reads TGCAGCGTTGAAACGGGGGATTGGGAGACCCAGTACTTC.